This passage covers 26 T cell receptor beta chains from one sample sequenced in a study of shared clonotypes between healthy human individuals. Profiled with immunoSEQ multiplex PCR; TCRdb holds only in-frame clones, not every one. The data show roughly 320,000 clones, around 90% seen once. The specimen sequenced was memory CD8+ T cells sorted from blood. Subset: CD45RO+ cells pooled with CCR7-negative TemRA cells. Receptors originate from a man aged 18 to 29 in good health.

As for this clone: This probably arose from a read error, given a far larger clone one base away. The rearrangement links TRBV30 to TRBJ2-7; 9 nucleotides agree with TRBD2. The CDR3 length is 15 residues. Germline assignment: CDR1 GTSNPN and CDR2 SVGIG (reference sequence). The CDR3 loop is CVWSGPGLAVDEQYF. The CDR3 nucleotides read TGTGTCTGGAGCGGTCCGGGACTAGCTGTCGACGAGCAGTACTTC. The full variable domain, completed using reference TRBV30 and TRBJ2-7, is SQTIHQWPATLVQPVGSPLSLECTVEGTSNPNLYWYRQAAGRGLQLLFYSVGIGQISSEVPQNLSASRPQDRQFILSSKKLLLSDSGFYLCVWSGPGLAVDEQYFGPGTRLTVT.

This clone is a singleton in its sample. The chain is built from TRBV10-2 and TRBJ1-4; D not certain. V shed 6 bases and J shed 0 bases, with 11 bases lying between them. The CDR3 runs 15 residues. Looked up from germline, CDR1 is WSHSY and CDR2 is SAAADI. The CDR3 nucleotides read TGCGCCAGCAGCGGCAGCCCCGCAACTAATGAAAAACTGTTTTTT. This encodes CASSGSPATNEKLFF.

This clone was observed a single time. The chain combines TRBV23-1 with TRBJ1-6, with D possibly being TRBD1 (5 bases). TRBV23-1 carries the ORF label, with uncertain function. V was clipped by 8 bases and J by 7 bases, with 21 bases between them. The CDR3 sequence is 16 residues long. The chain's CDR3 is CASRDFAGFVNSPLHF. The CDR3, as DNA: TGCGCCAGCCGTGATTTCGCAGGGTTCGTGAATTCACCCCTCCACTTT.

The sample holds a few counts of this clone. CDR3 DNA sequence: TGTGCCAGCAGCGTAGCGGGAGGGGGGTCCTACGAGCAGTACTTC. It encodes CASSVAGGGSYEQYF. This sequence joins TRBV27 and TRBJ2-7; TRBD2 matches at 11 bases. The CDR3 contains 15 residues. Trimming cost V 6 bases and J 1 base; bases outside gene matches: 5. Germline lookup yields CDR1 MNHEY and CDR2 SMNVEV (reference sequence).

V and J are TRBV28 and TRBJ1-2; no clear D gene. The CDR3 totals 15 residues. Trimming removed 5 bases at V and 3 bases at J, with 16 bases between. Germline loops: CDR1 MDHEN, CDR2 SYDVKM. CDR3 coding DNA: TGTGCCAGCAGTACCTCTCGACCCCCCCACTATGGCTACACCTTC. Encoded protein: CASSTSRPPHYGYTF.

The chain is built from TRBV28 and TRBJ1-1, with 11 bases that match TRBD1. Looked up from germline, CDR1 is MDHEN and CDR2 is SYDVKM. CDR3 length: 19 amino acids. Trimming took 5 bases from V and 0 from J; bases not matched to a gene: 14. This CDR3 reads CASSPRTGGPLPMNTEAFF. CDR3 bases: TGTGCCAGCAGTCCCAGGACAGGGGGCCCTCTTCCTATGAACACTGAAGCTTTCTTT.

The chain uses TRBV10-2 and TRBJ2-3; D may correspond to TRBD1 or TRBD2 (7 bases each). The CDR3 contains 17 residues. The V gene's germline CDR1 is WSHSY and CDR2 SAAADI. Trimming pared 7 bases from V and 5 bases from J, leaving 25 bases between. The CDR3 loop reads CASKMSGGGPWGDTQYF. Written as DNA, the CDR3 is TGCGCCAGCAAGATGTCAGGGGGAGGGCCTTGGGGAGATACGCAGTATTTT.

V is TRBV29-1 and J is TRBJ1-2, with no clear D. The CDR3 totals 11 residues. With 6 bases removed from V and 3 bases from J, the gap between germline ends came to 8 bases. Germline CDR1 SQVTM, CDR2 ANQGSEA. CDR3 residues: CSVYQDYGYTF. The CDR3 DNA reads TGCAGCGTGTACCAGGACTATGGCTACACCTTC.

The gene calls are TRBV5-6 and TRBJ2-1, with D hard to call. The V and J ends lost 0 bases and 9 bases respectively, with 10 bases between them. The CDR3 spans 13 residues. CDR1 is SGHDT and CDR2 is YYEEEE in the germline V gene. The CDR3 DNA reads as TGTGCCAGCAGCTTGGTGCCCCTCGGTGAGCAGTTCTTC. This encodes CASSLVPLGEQFF. Full variable domain (outside the CDR3, taken from reference TRBV5-6 and TRBJ2-1): DAGVTQSPTHLIKTRGQQVTLRCSPKSGHDTVSWYQQALGQGPQFIFQYYEEEERQRGNFPDRFSGHQFPNYSSELNVNALLLGDSALYLCASSLVPLGEQFFGPGTRLTVL.

The rearrangement links TRBV6-5 to TRBJ2-2, with a tentative D call TRBD1 (5 bases). CDR3 length equals 12 residues. Germline CDR1 MNHEY, CDR2 SVGAGI. V was cut by 10 bases and J by 4 bases, with 10 bases left in between. CDR3 in amino acids: CATTDPTGELFF. In DNA form, the CDR3 reads TGTGCCACGACAGACCCCACCGGGGAGCTGTTTTTT.

The CDR3 protein is CASSRAGTSSTLAKNIQYF. The CDR3 nucleotides read TGTGCCAGCAGCCGGGCCGGGACTAGCAGTACCCTAGCCAAAAACATTCAGTACTTC. V usage is TRBV5-4 and J usage is TRBJ2-4; TRBD2 agrees at 9 bases. CDR3 size: 19 residues. Germline trimming cut 4 bases from V and 0 bases from J; bases unmatched to any gene: 14. CDR1 and CDR2 (germline): SGHNT, YYREEE (reference sequence).

The V call is TRBV6-1, the J call TRBJ1-5, with a weak D call TRBD1 (5 bases). V lost 5 bases and J 4 bases, leaving 15 bases between the germline ends. Per the germline V gene, CDR1 is MNHNS and CDR2 is SASEGT. CDR3 length: 15 residues. The CDR3 nucleotides read TGTGCCAGCAGTAGAAGCGCGGCAGGGAATCAGCCCCAGCATTTT. Its translation is CASSRSAAGNQPQHF.

The chain uses TRBV11-2 and TRBJ2-7, with a possible D match to TRBD1 (5 bases). The CDR3 totals 15 residues. The V gene's germline CDR1 is SGHAT and CDR2 FQNNGV. The germline V and J ends were trimmed by 0 bases and 3 bases, with 12 bases remaining between them. The DNA of the CDR3 is TGTGCCAGCAGCTTAGAGGCAGGGAACGGCTACGAGCAGTACTTC. It is translated as CASSLEAGNGYEQYF. The whole variable domain, filled in from reference TRBV11-2 and TRBJ2-7, reads EAGVAQSPRYKIIEKRQSVAFWCNPISGHATLYWYQQILGQGPKLLIQFQNNGVVDDSQLPKDRFSAERLKGVDSTLKIQPAKLEDSAVYLCASSLEAGNGYEQYFGPGTRLTVT.

This sequence joins TRBV7-9 and TRBJ2-3; 9 bases are shared with TRBD2. The CDR3 is made up of 16 amino acids. Germline V gene sequence: CDR1 SEHNR, CDR2 FQNEAQ (reference sequence). The V gene end was trimmed by 4 bases and the J gene end by 3 bases; junction bases not matched to a gene: 8. The CDR3 region has the DNA TGTGCCAGCAGCTCACCAAGGAGCGGGGGGACAGATACGCAGTATTTT. Encoded protein: CASSSPRSGGTDTQYF.

The V and J genes are TRBV5-1 and TRBJ2-1; weak D call: TRBD2 (6 bases). The CDR3 loop spans 16 amino acids. Germline-derived CDR1 and CDR2 are SGHRS and YFSETQ. The V end was cut by 2 bases, the J end by 5 bases, with 17 bases between. The CDR3 sequence: CASSFTSSPGDNEQFF. CDR3 sequence (DNA): TGCGCCAGCAGCTTTACTAGCAGCCCTGGGGACAATGAGCAGTTCTTC.

Turning to this clone: At one of its ends the junction is not consistent with the germline gene, which may arise from a read error. The chain carries TRBV7-6 and TRBJ2-1, with D perhaps TRBD2 (6 bases). Germline V gene lookup returns CDR1 SGHVS and CDR2 FNYEAQ. The CDR3 has 16 amino acids. This CDR3 reads CASTLIAETAYNEQFF. As DNA, the CDR3 is TGTGCCAGCACCTTAATAGCGGAGACGGCCTACAATGAGCAGTTCTTC.

The chain is built from TRBV5-1 and TRBJ2-7, with no clear D. The CDR3 is 15 residues long. Germline CDR1 SGHRS, CDR2 YFSETQ. V was shortened by 1 base and J by 7 bases, with 18 bases between the two germline ends. CDR3 nucleotides: TGCGCCAGCAGCTTGTTAGGGCAGTCGGAAAGTGAGCAGTACTTC. Translating it yields CASSLLGQSESEQYF. The complete variable domain, with remaining parts taken from reference TRBV5-1 and TRBJ2-7, reads KAGVTQTPRYLIKTRGQQVTLSCSPISGHRSVSWYQQTPGQGLQFLFEYFSETQRNKGNFPGRFSGRQFSNSRSEMNVSTLELGDSALYLCASSLLGQSESEQYFGPGTRLTVT.

The chain combines TRBV2 with TRBJ1-4; the D gene is possibly TRBD1 (5 bases). Trimming removed 6 bases at V and 8 bases at J, with 16 bases between. This CDR3 contains 14 residues. Per germline, CDR1 SNHLY and CDR2 FYNNEI. Here the CDR3 DNA reads TGTGCCAGCAGCCAAGGGGATAGAGGCGAAAAACTGTTTTTT. Amino acid sequence: CASSQGDRGEKLFF.

V usage is TRBV30 and J usage is TRBJ1-1, with 12 bases aligning to TRBD1. V trimming: 1 base; J trimming: 3 bases; junction bases outside the gene matches: 6. The CDR3 consists of 16 residues. CDR1 is GTSNPN, CDR2 SVGIG, per germline (reference sequence). CDR3 DNA sequence: TGTGCCTGGAGTGCGGGGGACAGGGGGCATTACACTGAAGCTTTCTTT. Translation: CAWSAGDRGHYTEAFF. The entire variable domain, with the rest obtained from reference TRBV30 and TRBJ1-1, is as follows: SQTIHQWPATLVQPVGSPLSLECTVEGTSNPNLYWYRQAAGRGLQLLFYSVGIGQISSEVPQNLSASRPQDRQFILSSKKLLLSDSGFYLCAWSAGDRGHYTEAFFGQGTRLTVV.

The genes are TRBV27 and TRBJ2-7; D is possibly TRBD1 or TRBD2 (6 bases each). With 5 bases removed from V and 3 bases from J, the gap between germline ends came to 20 bases. This CDR3 contains 16 residues. Germline V gene lookup returns CDR1 MNHEY and CDR2 SMNVEV (reference sequence). In DNA, the CDR3 is TGTGCCAGCAGTCCCTCCGCGGGACACGGATACTACGAGCAGTACTTC. Translated, it gives CASSPSAGHGYYEQYF.

The rearrangement uses TRBV18 and TRBJ1-5, with 11 positions matching TRBD1. After removal of 3 bases from V and 4 bases from J, the junction contained 5 bases not matched to a gene. Germline assignment: CDR1 KGHSH and CDR2 LQKENI. The CDR3 is made up of 16 amino acids. Here the CDR3 DNA reads TGTGCCAGCTCACCTCGGACAGGGGGCAGGAATCAGCCCCAGCATTTT. It translates to CASSPRTGGRNQPQHF.

The gene calls are TRBV6-5 and TRBJ2-2; D possibly corresponds to TRBD1 (6 bases). The CDR3 has 15 amino acids. Trimming pared 6 bases from V and 3 bases from J, leaving 14 bases between. Germline V gene sequence: CDR1 MNHEY, CDR2 SVGAGI. This CDR3 reads CASSPGTFDTGELFF. The DNA of the CDR3 is TGTGCCAGCAGCCCCGGGACATTCGACACCGGGGAGCTGTTTTTT.

The chain joins TRBV9 to TRBJ2-1; 12 bases align to TRBD2. CDR3 size: 16 residues. Trimming took 4 bases from V and 2 from J; bases not matched to a gene: 4. Germline V CDR1 and CDR2: SGDLS, YYNGEE. In nucleotides, the CDR3 is TGTGCCAGCAGCCTCCGACTAGCGGGGGCCTACAATGAGCAGTTCTTC. Residues: CASSLRLAGAYNEQFF. The entire variable domain, with the rest obtained from reference TRBV9 and TRBJ2-1, is as follows: DSGVTQTPKHLITATGQRVTLRCSPRSGDLSVYWYQQSLDQGLQFLIQYYNGEERAKGNILERFSAQQFPDLHSELNLSSLELGDSALYFCASSLRLAGAYNEQFFGPGTRLTVL.

V usage is TRBV7-9 and J usage is TRBJ2-7; D perhaps matches TRBD1 (5 bases). Germline assignment: CDR1 SEHNR and CDR2 FQNEAQ (reference sequence). The CDR3 covers 15 residues. V lost 8 bases and J 5 bases, leaving 22 bases between the germline ends. This CDR3 reads CASLEGHSDIDEQYF. The CDR3, as DNA: TGTGCCAGCCTTGAAGGACATTCTGATATCGACGAGCAGTACTTC.

The V and J genes are TRBV5-4 and TRBJ2-7, with D possibly TRBD2 on 5 matching bases. Per germline, CDR1 SGHNT and CDR2 YYREEE (reference sequence). This CDR3 has 13 amino acids. V was pared by 1 base and J by 4 bases, with 9 bases between. The CDR3 sequence: CASSLHLAYEQYF. DNA for the CDR3: TGTGCCAGCAGCTTGCATCTAGCTTACGAGCAGTACTTC.

This clone was detected ten times or more. This sequence joins TRBV30 and TRBJ2-1; 13 nucleotides match TRBD2. V lost 1 base and J lost 4; bases outside the gene matches: 7. The CDR3 is 17 residues long. Germline V lookup: CDR1 GTSNPN, CDR2 SVGIG (reference sequence). CDR3 coding DNA: TGTGCCTGGAGTGGAGGGACTAGCGGGGAATGGTACAATGAGCAGTTCTTC. Translated: CAWSGGTSGEWYNEQFF.